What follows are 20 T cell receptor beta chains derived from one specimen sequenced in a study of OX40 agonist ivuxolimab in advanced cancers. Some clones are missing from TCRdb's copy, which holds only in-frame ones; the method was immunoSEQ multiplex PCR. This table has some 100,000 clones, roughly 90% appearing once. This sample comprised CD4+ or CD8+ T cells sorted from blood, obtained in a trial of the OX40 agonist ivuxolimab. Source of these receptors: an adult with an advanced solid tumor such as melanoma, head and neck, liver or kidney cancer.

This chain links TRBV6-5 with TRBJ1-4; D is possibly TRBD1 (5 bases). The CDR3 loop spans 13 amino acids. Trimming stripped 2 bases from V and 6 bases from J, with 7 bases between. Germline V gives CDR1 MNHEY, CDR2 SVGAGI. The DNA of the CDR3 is TGTGCCAGCAGTTACGTGGGGGATGAAAAACTGTTTTTT. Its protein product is CASSYVGDEKLFF.

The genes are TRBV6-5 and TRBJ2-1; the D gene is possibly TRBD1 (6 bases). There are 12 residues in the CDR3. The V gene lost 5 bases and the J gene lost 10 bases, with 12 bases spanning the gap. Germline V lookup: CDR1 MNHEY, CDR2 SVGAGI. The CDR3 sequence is CASSGDIGEQFF. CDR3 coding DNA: TGTGCCAGCAGTGGGGACATCGGAGAGCAGTTCTTC.

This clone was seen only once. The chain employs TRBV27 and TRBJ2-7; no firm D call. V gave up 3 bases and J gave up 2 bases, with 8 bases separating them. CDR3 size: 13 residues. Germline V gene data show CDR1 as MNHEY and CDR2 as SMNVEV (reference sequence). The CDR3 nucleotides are TGTGCCAGCAGTTTTAGCTGGACCTACGAGCAGTACTTC. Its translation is CASSFSWTYEQYF.

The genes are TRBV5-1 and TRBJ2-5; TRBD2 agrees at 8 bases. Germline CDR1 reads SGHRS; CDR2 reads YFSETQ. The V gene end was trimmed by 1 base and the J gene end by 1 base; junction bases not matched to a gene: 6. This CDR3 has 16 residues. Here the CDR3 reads CASSLRSGGTQETQYF. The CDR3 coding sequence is TGCGCCAGCAGCTTGCGGAGCGGGGGCACCCAAGAGACCCAGTACTTC.

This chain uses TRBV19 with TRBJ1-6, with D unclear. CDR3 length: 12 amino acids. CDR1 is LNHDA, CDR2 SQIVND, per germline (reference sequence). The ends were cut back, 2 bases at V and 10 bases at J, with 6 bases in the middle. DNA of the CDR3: TGTGCCAGTAGTATATCTGGATCACCCCTCCACTTT. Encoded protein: CASSISGSPLHF.

CDR3 sequence reads: CASSFGTANTEAFF. For the CDR3, the DNA is TGTGCCAGCAGCTTTGGGACAGCTAACACTGAAGCTTTCTTT. The genes are TRBV5-6 and TRBJ1-1, with TRBD1 identical over 7 bases. The junction had 3 bases not matched to a gene; V was cut back by 2 bases and J by 2 bases. This CDR3 spans 14 amino acids. CDR1 is SGHDT, CDR2 YYEEEE, per germline. The complete variable domain, with remaining parts taken from reference TRBV5-6 and TRBJ1-1, reads DAGVTQSPTHLIKTRGQQVTLRCSPKSGHDTVSWYQQALGQGPQFIFQYYEEEERQRGNFPDRFSGHQFPNYSSELNVNALLLGDSALYLCASSFGTANTEAFFGQGTRLTVV.

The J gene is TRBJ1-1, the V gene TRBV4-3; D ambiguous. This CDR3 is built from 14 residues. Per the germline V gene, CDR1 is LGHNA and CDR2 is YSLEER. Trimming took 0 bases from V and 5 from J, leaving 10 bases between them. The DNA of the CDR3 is TGCGCCAGCAGCCAAGAGGGAGAATGGACTGAAGCTTTCTTT. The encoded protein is CASSQEGEWTEAFF.

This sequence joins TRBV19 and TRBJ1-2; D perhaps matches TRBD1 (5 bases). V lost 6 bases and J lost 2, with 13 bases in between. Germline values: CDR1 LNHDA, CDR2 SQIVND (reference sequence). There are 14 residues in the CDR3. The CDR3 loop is CASRPGTGNYGYTF. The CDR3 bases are TGTGCCAGTAGGCCGGGGACGGGAAACTATGGCTACACCTTC.

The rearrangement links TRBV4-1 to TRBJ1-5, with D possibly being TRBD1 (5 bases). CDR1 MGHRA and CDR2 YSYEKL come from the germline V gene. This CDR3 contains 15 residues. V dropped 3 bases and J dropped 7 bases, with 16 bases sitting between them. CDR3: CASSHRVGLGQPQHF. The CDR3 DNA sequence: TGCGCCAGCAGCCACAGGGTCGGGCTGGGACAGCCCCAGCATTTT.

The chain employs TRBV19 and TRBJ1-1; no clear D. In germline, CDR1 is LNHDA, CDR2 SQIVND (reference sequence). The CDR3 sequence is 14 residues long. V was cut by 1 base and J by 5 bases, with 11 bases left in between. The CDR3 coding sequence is TGTGCCAGTAGTATAGGTAGCAGTCAAACTGAAGCTTTCTTT. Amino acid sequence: CASSIGSSQTEAFF.

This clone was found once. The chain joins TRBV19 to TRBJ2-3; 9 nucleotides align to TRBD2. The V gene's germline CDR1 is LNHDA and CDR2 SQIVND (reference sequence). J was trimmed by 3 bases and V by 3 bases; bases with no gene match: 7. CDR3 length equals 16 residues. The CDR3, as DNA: TGTGCCAGTAGTATTCTTAGCGGGAGTGTTACAGATACGCAGTATTTT. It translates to CASSILSGSVTDTQYF.

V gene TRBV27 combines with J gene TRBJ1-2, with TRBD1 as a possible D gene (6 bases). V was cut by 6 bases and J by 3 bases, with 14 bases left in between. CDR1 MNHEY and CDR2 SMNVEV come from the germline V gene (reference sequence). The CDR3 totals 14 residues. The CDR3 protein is CASSLDRSYYGYTF. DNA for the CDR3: TGTGCCAGCAGCCTCGACAGGTCTTACTATGGCTACACCTTC.

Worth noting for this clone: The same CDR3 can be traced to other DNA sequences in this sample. The CDR3 reads CASSFGGNEQFF. DNA for the CDR3: TGTGCCAGCAGTTTTGGCGGGAATGAGCAGTTCTTC. The J gene is TRBJ2-1, the V gene TRBV27; D is perhaps TRBD2 (5 bases). The CDR3 consists of 12 residues. V lost 3 bases to trimming and J lost 7 bases, with 7 bases between them. Germline CDR1 is MNHEY and CDR2 is SMNVEV (reference sequence).

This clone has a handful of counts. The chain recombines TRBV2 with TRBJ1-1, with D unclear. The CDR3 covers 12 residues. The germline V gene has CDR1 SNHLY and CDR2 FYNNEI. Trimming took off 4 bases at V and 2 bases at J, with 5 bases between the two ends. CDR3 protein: CASSVANTEAFF. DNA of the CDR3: TGTGCCAGCAGTGTTGCCAACACTGAAGCTTTCTTT.

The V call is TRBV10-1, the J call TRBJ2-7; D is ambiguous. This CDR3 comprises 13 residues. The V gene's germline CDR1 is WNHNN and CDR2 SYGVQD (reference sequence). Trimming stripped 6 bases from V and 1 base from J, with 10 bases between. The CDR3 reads CASSQLISYEQYF. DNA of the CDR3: TGCGCCAGCAGCCAACTAATTTCCTACGAGCAGTACTTC.

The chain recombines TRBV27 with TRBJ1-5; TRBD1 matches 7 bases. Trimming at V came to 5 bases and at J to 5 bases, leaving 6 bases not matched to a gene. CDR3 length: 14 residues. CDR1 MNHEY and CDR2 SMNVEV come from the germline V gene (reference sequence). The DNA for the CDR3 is TGTGCCAGCAGTCTCGGACAGGCCCATCAGCCCCAGCATTTT. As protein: CASSLGQAHQPQHF.

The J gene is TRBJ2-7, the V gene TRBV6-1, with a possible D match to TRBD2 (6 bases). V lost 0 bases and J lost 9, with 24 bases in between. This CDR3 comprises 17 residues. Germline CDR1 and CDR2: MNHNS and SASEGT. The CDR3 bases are TGTGCCAGCAGTGAAGCCCCCGGGTCAGCGGGCCTACGAGCGCAGTACTTC. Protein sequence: CASSEAPGSAGLRAQYF.

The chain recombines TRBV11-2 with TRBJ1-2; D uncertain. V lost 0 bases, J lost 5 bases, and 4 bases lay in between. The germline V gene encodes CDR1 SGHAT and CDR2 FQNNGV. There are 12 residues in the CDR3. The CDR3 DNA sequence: TGTGCCAGCAGCTTAGACCTTTATGGCTACACCTTC. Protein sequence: CASSLDLYGYTF.

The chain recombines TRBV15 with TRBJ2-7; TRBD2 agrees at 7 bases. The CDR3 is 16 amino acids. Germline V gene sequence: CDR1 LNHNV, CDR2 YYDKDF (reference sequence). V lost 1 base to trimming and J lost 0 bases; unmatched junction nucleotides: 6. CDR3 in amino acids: CATSRVAGATSYEQYF. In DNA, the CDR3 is TGTGCCACCAGCAGAGTGGCGGGAGCCACCTCCTACGAGCAGTACTTC.

CDR3 coding DNA: TGCAGCGTTGAAATACTTATCAGCTCCTACAATGAGCAGTTCTTC. Protein product: CSVEILISSYNEQFF. V is TRBV29-1 and J is TRBJ2-1; D gene uncertain. Trimming took off 2 bases at V and 0 bases at J, with 11 bases between the two ends. The germline gives CDR1 SQVTM, CDR2 ANQGSEA. CDR3 length: 15 residues.